The present T cell receptor (beta chain) was sequenced within a study of molecular identifiers for immune sequencing clone quantification (dated 2018 in TCRdb). Background on the whole study: For a replicate experiment, the RNA from either 20,000 or 100,000 naive CD8 T cells was divided into five aliquots, and four of those aliquots went on to sequencing. This methods study benchmarked molecular-identifier clustering-based TCR repertoire sequencing (MIDCIRS) and TCR RNA copy counting, using CD8 T cells to do so. Overall results and qualifications from the work: Spiked-in Jurkat TCR RNA (approximately 10 copies' worth), which is not part of the donor repertoire, was contained in the naive libraries. When barcode sub-clustering was not used, chimeric consensus sequences inflated TCR diversity, with chimeras reaching as high as 47%. Spiked-in Jurkat TCR RNA equal to a single cell's worth was reported to be detectable even within 1,200,000 naive CD8 T cells. Modeling indicated about 3 TCR RNA copies recovered per cell, compared with around 10 by digital PCR, which implies a capture efficiency of approximately 29%. In CMV-specific effector cells, over 97% of molecules were held by clones above 20 RNA copies, whereas under 1% of molecules were held by such clones in naive cells. The sizes of highly expanded clones could end up underestimated when identical TCR molecules share a barcode.

In the case of this clonotype: This clone's antigen is unknown. No base quality information exists; no much larger clone differs at one position.

Naive CD8 T cell libraries were made from roughly 18,000 to 920,000 sorted cells using 10%, 30% or 50% of purified RNA. Naive CD8 T cells were FACS-sorted as CD8+CD4-CCR7+CD45RA+ on a BD FACSAria II into RLT Plus buffer. To test detection sensitivity, Jurkat RNA equivalent to over 8 TCR copies was spiked into samples of roughly 20,000-1,000,000 naive CD8 T cells. CD8 T cells were enriched using RosetteSep CD8+ T Cell Enrichment Cocktail and Ficoll-Paque, and the enriched cells then underwent ACK red cell lysis. The library relied on PCR. These reads were obtained on an Illumina HiSeq 4000. Bulk TCR libraries were generated as previously described, with the TCR primers listed in Table S5 used. The Qiagen AllPrep DNA/RNA kit was used to purify total RNA. Reads from multiple sequencing runs of the same library were pooled before analysis. Regarding the original processing steps: Reads were retained only if an exact TCR constant sequence was present, and the retained reads were trimmed to 150 nt and grouped according to their 12-nt molecular barcodes. Reads inside each barcode group were sub-clustered using a 15% Levenshtein threshold, and a quality-weighted consensus sequence was constructed for each RNA molecule. Non-functional sequences were removed, as were lower-count sequences one edit away from another. Based on fitting two negative binomial distributions, any barcode sub-cluster with under 20% of the maximum read count was discarded. The public reads were reprocessed in TCRdb via fastp at Q25 and MiXCR, keeping in-frame beta chains. Rows with a matching CDR3 protein are joined into one entry that keeps the most common DNA and genes. The V and J calls and clone size are TCRdb's, not the authors'. The table for this sample lists about 320,000 distinct CDR3 sequences; about 21% of them were counted only once. The top ten clonotypes cover roughly 0.86% of the sample.

From a lookup of the germline V gene (reference sequence), CDR1 and CDR2 are MNHEY and SMNVEV. From the cysteine through the phenylalanine, the CDR3 covers 15 amino acids. Only CDR3 DNA is held: 45 bases, read in frame from base 1. The junction shows trimming of 6 bases on V and 3 bases on J, plus 15 bases between the germline ends. The receptor's source is a human donor in good health. Some libraries in this study had Jurkat cell RNA spiked in. Sequenced: naive CD8+ T cells from blood, with Jurkat cell RNA spiked in. In light of the paper, this sample's cell subset or site label describes: FACS-sorted CD8+CD4-CCR7+CD45RA+ naive T cells. The rearrangement joined TRBV27 to TRBJ2-1; the D gene is possibly TRBD1 or TRBD2, each agreeing over 5 bases. CDR3 loop: CASSSGTLGYNEQFF. The sequenced DNA is TGTGCCAGCAGCTCAGGGACGCTGGGCTACAATGAGCAGTTCTTC.